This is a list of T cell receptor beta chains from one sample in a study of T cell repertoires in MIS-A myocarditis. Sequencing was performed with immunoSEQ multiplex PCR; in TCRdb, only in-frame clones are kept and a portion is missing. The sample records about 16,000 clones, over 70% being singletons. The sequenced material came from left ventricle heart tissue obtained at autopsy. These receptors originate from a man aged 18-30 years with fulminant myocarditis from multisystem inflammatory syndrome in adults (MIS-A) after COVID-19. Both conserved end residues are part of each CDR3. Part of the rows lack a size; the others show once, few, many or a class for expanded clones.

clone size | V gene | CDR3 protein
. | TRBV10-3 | CAISGDADTQYF
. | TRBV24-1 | CATSDRTRHQPQHF
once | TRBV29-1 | CSVAQEINSPLHF
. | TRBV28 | CASRDSEKLFF
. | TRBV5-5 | CASSLRRVAYEQYF
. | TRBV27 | CASSFQGANEAFF
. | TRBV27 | CASSSTSTDTQYF
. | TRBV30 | CAGSGALAYEQYF
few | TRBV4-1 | CASSQVSGQGYSPLHF
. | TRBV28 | CASQLNTEAFF
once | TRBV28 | CASSSQSGGQPQHF
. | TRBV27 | CASSPWTSFSGELFF
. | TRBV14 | CASSQDRGASGNTIYF
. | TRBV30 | CAWSYGNEQYF
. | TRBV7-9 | CASSFSGNTDTQYF
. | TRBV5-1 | CASSSTTGDSGNTIYF
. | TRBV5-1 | CASSIGVGSMNTEAFF
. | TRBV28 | CASIMGRGNTIYF
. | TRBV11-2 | CASSKGLAEPDTQYF
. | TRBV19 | CASSQGRGYEQYF
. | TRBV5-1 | CASSLEGGATDTQYF
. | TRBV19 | CASSIGWGGQYEETQYF
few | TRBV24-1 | CATSDFAGGNEQFF
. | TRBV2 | CASHRDSNQPQHF
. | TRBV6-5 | CASSYTGIEAFF
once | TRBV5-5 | CASRAEFRDTEAFF
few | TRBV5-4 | CASSLSPSEGDTQYF
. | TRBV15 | CATSRVGTGTFYGYTF
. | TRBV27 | CASSGQESSYEQYF
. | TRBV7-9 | CASSPDFSGAYTDTQYF
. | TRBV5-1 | CASSLDDASNYGYTF
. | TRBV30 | CAWNPGTRTQYF
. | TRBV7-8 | CASSLVWQGGNQPQHF
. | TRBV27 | CASSQGEKLFF
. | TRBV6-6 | CASSSLEDRYDSGAFF
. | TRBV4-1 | CASSRGTSGSYEQYF
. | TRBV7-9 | CASSLGSRTEAFF
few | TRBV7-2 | CASSPFVGRSFYEQYF
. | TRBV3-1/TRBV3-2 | CASSQTSGGKSVYF
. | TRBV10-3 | CAISEPSRTLGDTQYF
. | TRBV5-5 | CASSFGQINTEAFF
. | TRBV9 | CASSVGNRITTDYGYTF
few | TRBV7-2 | CASSAGHNTEAFF
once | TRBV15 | CATSRGDSRFNEQFF
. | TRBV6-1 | CASSDLTGRGINTIYF
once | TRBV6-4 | CASSPGPSSYEQYF
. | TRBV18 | CASSPRGGGDGTQYF
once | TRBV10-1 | CASRQQGAPYGAEAFF
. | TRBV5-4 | CASSPARGDTNYGYTF
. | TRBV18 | CASSPEQGRYNSPLHF
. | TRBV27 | CASSPLRSSGTDTQYF
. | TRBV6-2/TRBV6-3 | CASSDPGRGSNEQFF
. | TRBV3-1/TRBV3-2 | CASTWALQETQYF
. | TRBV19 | CASTRTGRDHQPQHF
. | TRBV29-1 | CSVSTLWGTEAFF